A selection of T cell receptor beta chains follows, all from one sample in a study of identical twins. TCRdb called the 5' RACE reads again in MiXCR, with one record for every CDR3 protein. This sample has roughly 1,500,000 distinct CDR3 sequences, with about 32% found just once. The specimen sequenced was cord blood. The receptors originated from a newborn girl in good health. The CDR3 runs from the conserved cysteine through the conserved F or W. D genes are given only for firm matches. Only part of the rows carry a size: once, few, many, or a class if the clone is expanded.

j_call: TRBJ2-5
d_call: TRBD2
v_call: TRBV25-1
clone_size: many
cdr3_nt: TGTGCCAGCAGTGACGGGGGGGAGACCCAGTACTTC
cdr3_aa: CASSDGGETQYF

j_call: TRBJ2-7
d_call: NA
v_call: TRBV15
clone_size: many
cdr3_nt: TGTGCCACCAGCAGAGATACAGTATCCGAGCAGTACTTC
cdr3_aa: CATSRDTVSEQYF

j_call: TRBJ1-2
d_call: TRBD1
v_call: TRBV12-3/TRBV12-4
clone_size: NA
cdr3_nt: TGTGCCAGCAGTCGTCAGACAGGGACCTTACGGCAGGATGGCTACACCTTC
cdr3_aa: CASSRQTGTLRQDGYTF

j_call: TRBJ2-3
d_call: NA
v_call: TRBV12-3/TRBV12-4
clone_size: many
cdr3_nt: TGTGCCAGCAGTTTAATCGGGACTGGCAACACAGATACGCAGTATTTT
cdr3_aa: CASSLIGTGNTDTQYF

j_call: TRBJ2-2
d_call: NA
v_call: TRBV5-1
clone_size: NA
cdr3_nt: TGCGCCAGCAGCTTTTATATCACCGGGGAGCTGTTTTTT
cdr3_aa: CASSFYITGELFF

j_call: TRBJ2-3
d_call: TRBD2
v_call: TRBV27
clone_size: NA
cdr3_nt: TGTGCCAGCAGTTCAGATAGCGGGAGTAGGACAGATACGCAGTATTTT
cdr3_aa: CASSSDSGSRTDTQYF

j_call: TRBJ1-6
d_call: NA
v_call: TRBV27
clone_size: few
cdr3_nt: TGTGCCAGCAGTCGTGGGTATTCACCCCTCCACTTT
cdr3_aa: CASSRGYSPLHF

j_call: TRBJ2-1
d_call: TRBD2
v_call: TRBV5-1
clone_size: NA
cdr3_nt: TGCGCCAGCAGCCGAGCCACCGGGACTAGCGGATACAATGAGCAGTTCTTC
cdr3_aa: CASSRATGTSGYNEQFF

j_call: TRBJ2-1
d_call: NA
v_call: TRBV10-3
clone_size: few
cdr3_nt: TGTGCCATCAGTGATGGCCGCCAGCCCTACAATGAGCAGTTCTTC
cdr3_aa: CAISDGRQPYNEQFF

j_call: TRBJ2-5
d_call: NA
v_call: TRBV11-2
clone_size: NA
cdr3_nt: TGTGCCAGCAGCCCCGTCCCTAGTAGGAGCAATGAGCAGTACTTC
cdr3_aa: CASSPVPSRSNEQYF

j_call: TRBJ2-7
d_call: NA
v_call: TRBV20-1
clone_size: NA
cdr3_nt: TGCAGTGCTAGTTCGCCAGAAACCTACGAGCAGTACTTC
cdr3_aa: CSASSPETYEQYF

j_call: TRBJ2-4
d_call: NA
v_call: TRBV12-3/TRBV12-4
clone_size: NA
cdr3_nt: TGTGCCAGCAGTTCGGGGCCTATTGGGGGTTTTCAGTACTTC
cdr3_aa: CASSSGPIGGFQYF

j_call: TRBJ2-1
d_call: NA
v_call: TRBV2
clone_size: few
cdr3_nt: TGTGCCAGCAGTGAATGGGGGGCTTGGCAGTTCTTC
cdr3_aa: CASSEWGAWQFF

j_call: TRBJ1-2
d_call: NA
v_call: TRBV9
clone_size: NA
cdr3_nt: TGTGCCAGCAGCGTCCCCCTCGCAGCCGATGGCTACACCTTC
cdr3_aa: CASSVPLAADGYTF

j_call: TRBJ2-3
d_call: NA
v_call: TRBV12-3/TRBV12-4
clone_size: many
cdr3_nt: TGTGCCAGCAGTCGACGAACAGGGGATACGCAGTATTTT
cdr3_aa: CASSRRTGDTQYF

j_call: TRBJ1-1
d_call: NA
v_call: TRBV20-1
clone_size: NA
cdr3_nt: TGCAGTGCTAGAGTGGACCTGACCTACACTGAAGCTTTCTTT
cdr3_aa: CSARVDLTYTEAFF

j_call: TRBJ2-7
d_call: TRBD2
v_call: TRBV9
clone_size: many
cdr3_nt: TGTGCCAGCAGCGTAGCTAGCGGGCTATCCTACGAGCAGTACTTC
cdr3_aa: CASSVASGLSYEQYF

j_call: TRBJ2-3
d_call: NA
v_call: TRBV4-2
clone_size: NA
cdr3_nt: TGTGCCAGCAGCCAAGATGCGTGGACAGCCGGCACAGATACGCAGTATTTT
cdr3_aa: CASSQDAWTAGTDTQYF

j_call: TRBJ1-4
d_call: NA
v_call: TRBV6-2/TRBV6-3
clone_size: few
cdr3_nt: TGTGCCAGCAGTTACGGATCACCTGCAACTAATGAAAAACTGTTTTTT
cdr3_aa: CASSYGSPATNEKLFF

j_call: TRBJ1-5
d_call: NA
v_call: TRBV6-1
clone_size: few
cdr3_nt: TGTGCCAGCAGTGACACAGGGCGGGAGCCCCAGCATTTT
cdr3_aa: CASSDTGREPQHF

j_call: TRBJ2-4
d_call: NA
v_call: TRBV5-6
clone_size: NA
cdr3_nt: TGTGCCAGCAGCTATGGAACAGGGTGGCAAGCCAAAAACATTCAGTACTTC
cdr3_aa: CASSYGTGWQAKNIQYF

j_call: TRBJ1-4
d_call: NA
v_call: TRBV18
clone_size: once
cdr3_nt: TGTGCCAGCTCACCACTGAAGGCCGGGGAAAAACTGTTTTTT
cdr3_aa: CASSPLKAGEKLFF

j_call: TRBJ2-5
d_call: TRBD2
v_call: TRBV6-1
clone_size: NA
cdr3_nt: TGTGCCAGCACAGTGGGACTAGGGCTTTTCGATGAGCAGTACTTC
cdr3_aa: CASTVGLGLFDEQYF

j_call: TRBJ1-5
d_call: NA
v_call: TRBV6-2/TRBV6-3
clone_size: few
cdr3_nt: TGTGCCAGCAGTTACTACGGTTGGGGCAATCAGCCCCAGCATTTT
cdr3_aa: CASSYYGWGNQPQHF

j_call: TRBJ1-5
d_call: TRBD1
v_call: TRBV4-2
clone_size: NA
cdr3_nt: TGTGCCAGCAGCCAAGATGTGGGGACAGGGGGGAGGGATCAGCCCCAGCATTTT
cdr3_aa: CASSQDVGTGGRDQPQHF

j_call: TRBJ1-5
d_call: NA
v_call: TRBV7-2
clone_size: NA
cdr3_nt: TGTGCCAGCAGCTTGGGGGCGTCGGGAATCGGGGGGAATCAGCCCCAGCATTTT
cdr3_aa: CASSLGASGIGGNQPQHF

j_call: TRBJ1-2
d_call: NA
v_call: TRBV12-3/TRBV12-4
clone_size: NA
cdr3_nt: TGTGCCAGCAGTCAACGACAGGAGAACCTCTATGGCTACACCTTC
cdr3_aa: CASSQRQENLYGYTF

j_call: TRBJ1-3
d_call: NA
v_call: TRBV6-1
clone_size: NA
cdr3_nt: TGTGCCAGCAGTGAAGCCGGTCCCTCTGGAAACACCATATATTTT
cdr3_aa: CASSEAGPSGNTIYF

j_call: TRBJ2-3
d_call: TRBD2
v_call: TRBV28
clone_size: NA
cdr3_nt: TGTGCCAGCAGTTTCGTTGGCACTAGCGGGATCCGGGATACGCAGTATTTT
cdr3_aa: CASSFVGTSGIRDTQYF

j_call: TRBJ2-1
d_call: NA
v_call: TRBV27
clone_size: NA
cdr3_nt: TGTGCCAGCAGTTTAGTACTAGCCGTCGACAATGAGCAGTTCTTC
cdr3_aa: CASSLVLAVDNEQFF

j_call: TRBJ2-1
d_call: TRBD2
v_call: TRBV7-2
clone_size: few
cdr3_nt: TGTGCCAGCAGCGAACAGGGACTAGCGGGTTACAATGAGCAGTTCTTC
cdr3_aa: CASSEQGLAGYNEQFF

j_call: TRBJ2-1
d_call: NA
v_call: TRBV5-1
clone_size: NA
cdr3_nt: TGCGCCAGCACCCCGGGGCAGTCCTACAATGAGCAGTTCTTC
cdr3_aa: CASTPGQSYNEQFF

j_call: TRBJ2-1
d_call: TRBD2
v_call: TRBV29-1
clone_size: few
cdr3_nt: TGCAGCGTTAGGGGACTAGCGTACTACAATGAGCAGTTCTTC
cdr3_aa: CSVRGLAYYNEQFF

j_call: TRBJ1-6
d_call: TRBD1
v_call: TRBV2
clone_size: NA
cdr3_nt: TGTGCCAGCAGGAAACAGGGGGACGCAAATTCACCCCTCCACTTT
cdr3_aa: CASRKQGDANSPLHF

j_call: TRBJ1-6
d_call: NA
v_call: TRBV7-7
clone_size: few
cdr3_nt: TGTGCCAGCAGCGTACGCATCGATTCACCCCTCCACTTT
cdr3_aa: CASSVRIDSPLHF

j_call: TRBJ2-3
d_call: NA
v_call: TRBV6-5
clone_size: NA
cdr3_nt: TGTGCCAGCAGTTACTCCCTGACTGGAAGCACAGATACGCAGTATTTT
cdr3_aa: CASSYSLTGSTDTQYF

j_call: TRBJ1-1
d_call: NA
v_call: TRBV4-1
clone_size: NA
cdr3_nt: TGCGCCAGCAGCCAAAAGTCCACAGTGAACACTGAAGCTTTCTTT
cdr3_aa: CASSQKSTVNTEAFF

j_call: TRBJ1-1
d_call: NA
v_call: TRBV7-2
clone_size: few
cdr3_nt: TGTGCCAGCAGCTTAGATCCGGGGACCACTGAAGCTTTCTTT
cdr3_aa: CASSLDPGTTEAFF

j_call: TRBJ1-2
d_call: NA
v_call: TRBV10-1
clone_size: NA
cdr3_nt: TGCGCCAGCAGTGAGTCGATAACGGGGGTAGATGGCTACACCTTC
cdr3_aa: CASSESITGVDGYTF

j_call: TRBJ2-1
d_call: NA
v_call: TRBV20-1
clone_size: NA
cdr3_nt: TGCAGTGCCTTTAGGGACTTAAGCTCCTACAATGAGCAGTTCTTC
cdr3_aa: CSAFRDLSSYNEQFF

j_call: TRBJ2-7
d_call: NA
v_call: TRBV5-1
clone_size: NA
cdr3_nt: TGCGCCAGCAGCTTATCCGGACATACCTACGAGCAGTACTTC
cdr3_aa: CASSLSGHTYEQYF

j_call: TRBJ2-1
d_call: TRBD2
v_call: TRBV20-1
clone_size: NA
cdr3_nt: TGCAGTGCTAGATCCGGACTAGCGGGACTTTACAATGAGCAGTTCTTC
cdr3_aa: CSARSGLAGLYNEQFF

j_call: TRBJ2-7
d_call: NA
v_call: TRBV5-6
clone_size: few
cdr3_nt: TGTGCCAGCAGCCGAAACAGGTACTCCTACGAGCAGTACTTC
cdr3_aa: CASSRNRYSYEQYF

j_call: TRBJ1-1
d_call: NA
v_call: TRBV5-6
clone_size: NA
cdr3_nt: TGTGCCAGCGGCTGTTGGCCGCCCACTAGGGGTTTGAACACTGAAGCTTTCTTT
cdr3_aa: CASGCWPPTRGLNTEAFF

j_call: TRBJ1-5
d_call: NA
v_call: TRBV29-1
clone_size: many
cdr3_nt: TGCAGCGTTAGTATTGGACAGACTTATCAGCCCCAGCATTTT
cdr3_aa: CSVSIGQTYQPQHF